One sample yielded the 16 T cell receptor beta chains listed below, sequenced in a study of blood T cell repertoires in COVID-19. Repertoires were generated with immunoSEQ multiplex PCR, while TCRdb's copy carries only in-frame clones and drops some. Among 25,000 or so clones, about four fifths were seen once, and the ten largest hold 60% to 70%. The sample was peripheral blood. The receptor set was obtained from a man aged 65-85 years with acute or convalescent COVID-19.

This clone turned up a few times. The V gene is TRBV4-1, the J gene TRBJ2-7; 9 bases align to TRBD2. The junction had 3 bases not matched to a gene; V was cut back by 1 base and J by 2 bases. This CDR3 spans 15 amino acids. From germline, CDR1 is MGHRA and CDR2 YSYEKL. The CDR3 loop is CASSQGGGDTYEQYF. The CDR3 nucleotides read TGCGCCAGCAGCCAAGGCGGGGGGGATACCTACGAGCAGTACTTC.

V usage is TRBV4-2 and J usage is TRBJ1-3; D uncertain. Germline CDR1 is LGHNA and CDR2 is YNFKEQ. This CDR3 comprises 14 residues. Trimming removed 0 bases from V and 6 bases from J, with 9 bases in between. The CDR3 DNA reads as TGTGCCAGCAGCCAAGAGTTACGGGAAAACACCATATATTTT. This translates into CASSQELRENTIYF.

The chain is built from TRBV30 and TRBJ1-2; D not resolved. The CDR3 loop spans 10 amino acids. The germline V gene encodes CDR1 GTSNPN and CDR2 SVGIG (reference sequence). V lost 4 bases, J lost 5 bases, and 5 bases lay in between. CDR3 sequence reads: CAWTEYGYTF. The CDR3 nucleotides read TGTGCCTGGACGGAGTATGGCTACACCTTC.

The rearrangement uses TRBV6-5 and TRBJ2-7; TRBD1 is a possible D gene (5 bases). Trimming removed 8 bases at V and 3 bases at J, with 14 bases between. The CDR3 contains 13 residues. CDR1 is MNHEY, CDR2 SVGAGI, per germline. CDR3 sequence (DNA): TGTGCCAGCGCCAGGGCGGTGGTCTACGAGCAGTACTTC. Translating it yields CASARAVVYEQYF.

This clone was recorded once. In DNA, the CDR3 is TGTGCCAGCAGCTTACCAGCGGGGGTAGTCGCCGGGGAGCTGTTTTTT. Protein: CASSLPAGVVAGELFF. The V gene is TRBV9, the J gene TRBJ2-2, with 8 bases that match TRBD2. The V segment lost 4 bases and the J segment 6 bases; nucleotides outside the gene matches: 11. The CDR3 runs 16 residues. CDR1 is SGDLS, CDR2 YYNGEE, per germline.

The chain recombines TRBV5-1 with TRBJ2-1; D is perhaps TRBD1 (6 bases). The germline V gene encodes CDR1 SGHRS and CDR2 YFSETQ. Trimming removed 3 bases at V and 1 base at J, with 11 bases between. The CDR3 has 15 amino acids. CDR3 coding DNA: TGCGCCAGCAGCTCCTCGGACAGTTCCTACAATGAGCAGTTCTTC. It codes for CASSSSDSSYNEQFF. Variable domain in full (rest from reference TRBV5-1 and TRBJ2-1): KAGVTQTPRYLIKTRGQQVTLSCSPISGHRSVSWYQQTPGQGLQFLFEYFSETQRNKGNFPGRFSGRQFSNSRSEMNVSTLELGDSALYLCASSSSDSSYNEQFFGPGTRLTVL.

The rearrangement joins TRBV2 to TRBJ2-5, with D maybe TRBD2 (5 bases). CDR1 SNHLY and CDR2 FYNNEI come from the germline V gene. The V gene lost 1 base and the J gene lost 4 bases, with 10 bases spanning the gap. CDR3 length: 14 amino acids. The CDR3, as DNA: TGTGCCAGCAGTGAAGTGGCCGGAGGAGAGACCCAGTACTTC. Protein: CASSEVAGGETQYF.

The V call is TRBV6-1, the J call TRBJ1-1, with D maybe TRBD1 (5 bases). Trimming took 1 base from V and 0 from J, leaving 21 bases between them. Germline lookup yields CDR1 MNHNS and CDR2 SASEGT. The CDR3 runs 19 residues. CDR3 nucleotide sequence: TGTGCCAGCAGTGAAGTGGGCCGACGGGGGTTGCATGTGAACACTGAAGCTTTCTTT. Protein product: CASSEVGRRGLHVNTEAFF.

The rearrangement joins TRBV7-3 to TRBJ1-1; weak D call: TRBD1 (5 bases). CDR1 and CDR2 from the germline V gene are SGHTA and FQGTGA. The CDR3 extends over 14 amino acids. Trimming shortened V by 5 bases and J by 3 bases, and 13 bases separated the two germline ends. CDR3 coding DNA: TGTGCCAGCAGCCCCCAGGGTGTAGACACTGAAGCTTTCTTT. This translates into CASSPQGVDTEAFF.

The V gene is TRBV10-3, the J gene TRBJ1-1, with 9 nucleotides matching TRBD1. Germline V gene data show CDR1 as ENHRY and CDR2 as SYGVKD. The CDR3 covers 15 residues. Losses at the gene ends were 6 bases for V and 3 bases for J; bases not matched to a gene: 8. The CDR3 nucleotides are TGTGCCATCAGCGGACAGGGGAATAGGGACACTGAAGCTTTCTTT. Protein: CAISGQGNRDTEAFF.

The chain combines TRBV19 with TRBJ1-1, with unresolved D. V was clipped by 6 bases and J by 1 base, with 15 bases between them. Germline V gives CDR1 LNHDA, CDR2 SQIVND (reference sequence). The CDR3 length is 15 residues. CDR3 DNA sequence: TGTGCCAGTAGCCCCAGAACCGCACAGAACACTGAAGCTTTCTTT. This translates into CASSPRTAQNTEAFF.

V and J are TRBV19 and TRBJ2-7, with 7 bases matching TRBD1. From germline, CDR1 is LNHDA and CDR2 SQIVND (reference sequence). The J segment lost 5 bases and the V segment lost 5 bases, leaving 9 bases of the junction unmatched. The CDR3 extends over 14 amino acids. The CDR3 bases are TGTGCCAGTAGTCGGTCAGGGGGACGGGACGAGCAGTACTTC. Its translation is CASSRSGGRDEQYF.

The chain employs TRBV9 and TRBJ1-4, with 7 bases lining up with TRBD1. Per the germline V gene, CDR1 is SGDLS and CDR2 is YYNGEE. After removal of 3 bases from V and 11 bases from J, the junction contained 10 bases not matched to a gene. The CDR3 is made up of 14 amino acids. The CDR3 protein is CASSADRAEGKLFF. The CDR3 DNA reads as TGTGCCAGCAGCGCAGACAGGGCAGAAGGGAAACTGTTTTTT.

CDR3 in amino acids: CASSPRTGGGEQYF. CDR3 DNA sequence: TGTGCCAGCTCACCACGGACAGGGGGCGGCGAGCAGTACTTC. V and J are TRBV18 and TRBJ2-7; 11 bases fit TRBD1. From germline, CDR1 is KGHSH and CDR2 LQKENI. Germline trimming cut 1 base from V and 6 bases from J; bases unmatched to any gene: 2. There are 14 residues in the CDR3.

The CDR3 bases are TGTGCCACCAGCAGAGCATACAAAACCGGGGGCGGGGAGCTGTTTTTT. This encodes CATSRAYKTGGGELFF. This rearrangement joins TRBV15 to TRBJ2-2; weak D call: TRBD2 (6 bases). The CDR3 is 16 amino acids. Germline CDR1 LNHNV, CDR2 YYDKDF (reference sequence). V was shortened by 1 base and J by 7 bases, with 16 bases between the two germline ends.

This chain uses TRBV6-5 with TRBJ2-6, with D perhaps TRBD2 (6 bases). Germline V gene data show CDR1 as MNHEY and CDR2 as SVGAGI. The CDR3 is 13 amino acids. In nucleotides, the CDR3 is TGTGCTATCGGGGGCTCTGGGGCCAACGTCCTGACTTTC. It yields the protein CAIGGSGANVLTF.